This is a list of T cell receptor beta chains from one sample in a study of cytomegalovirus exposure and HLA in healthy donors. Profiling relied on immunoSEQ multiplex PCR, and the TCRdb table lists in-frame clones only, not all of them. This sample has tens of thousands of clones; more than 60% occur once, and the top ten carry 5% to 8%. The sample taken for sequencing was PBMCs. The receptors shown here come from a man aged 30-40 years in good health and CMV-seronegative. CDR3s include the opening cysteine and the closing phenylalanine or tryptophan. The order of the fields is D gene, J gene, V gene, clone size, CDR3 protein, CDR3 DNA. D genes are given only for firm matches. The listing skips clone size in some rows; elsewhere it reads once, few, many or a size class.

d_gene: TRBD1; j_gene: TRBJ2-7; v_gene: TRBV7-8; abundance: .; CDR3aa: CASSFDRVYHEQYF; CDR3nt: TGTGCCAGCAGCTTCGACAGGGTTTATCACGAGCAGTACTTC
d_gene: TRBD1; j_gene: TRBJ1-1; v_gene: TRBV6-1; abundance: .; CDR3aa: CASSGWTGGSTEAFF; CDR3nt: TGTGCCAGCAGTGGGTGGACAGGGGGGTCCACTGAAGCTTTCTTT
d_gene: TRBD1; j_gene: TRBJ1-5; v_gene: TRBV6-5; abundance: few; CDR3aa: CASSRMGQGDQPQHF; CDR3nt: TGTGCCAGCAGTCGGATGGGACAGGGGGATCAGCCCCAGCATTTT
d_gene: .; j_gene: TRBJ1-5; v_gene: TRBV6-1; abundance: few; CDR3aa: CASSEAGVFNQPQHF; CDR3nt: TGTGCCAGCAGTGAAGCAGGGGTCTTCAATCAGCCCCAGCATTTT
d_gene: .; j_gene: TRBJ1-5; v_gene: TRBV1; abundance: .; CDR3aa: CTSSQMGPKESNQPQHF; CDR3nt: TGCACCAGCAGCCAGATGGGCCCAAAAGAGAGCAATCAGCCCCAGCATTTT
d_gene: TRBD1; j_gene: TRBJ1-1; v_gene: TRBV29-1; abundance: .; CDR3aa: CSAPGQPNTEAFF; CDR3nt: TGCAGCGCTCCGGGACAGCCTAACACTGAAGCTTTCTTT
d_gene: .; j_gene: TRBJ2-7; v_gene: TRBV5-6; abundance: .; CDR3aa: CASSSDIYPYEQYF; CDR3nt: TGTGCCAGCAGCTCTGATATCTATCCCTACGAGCAGTACTTC
d_gene: TRBD2; j_gene: TRBJ2-7; v_gene: TRBV7-8; abundance: .; CDR3aa: CASSLASGSWYEQYF; CDR3nt: TGTGCCAGCAGCTTAGCTAGCGGGAGTTGGTACGAGCAGTACTTC
d_gene: TRBD2; j_gene: TRBJ2-7; v_gene: TRBV2; abundance: .; CDR3aa: CASRPRTSGSPYEQYF; CDR3nt: TGTGCCAGCAGACCCAGGACTAGCGGCTCTCCCTACGAGCAGTACTTC
d_gene: TRBD2; j_gene: TRBJ2-5; v_gene: TRBV6-6; abundance: .; CDR3aa: CASWTAGAQGETQYF; CDR3nt: TGTGCCAGCTGGACAGCGGGGGCCCAGGGGGAGACCCAGTACTTC
d_gene: .; j_gene: TRBJ1-4; v_gene: TRBV15; abundance: few; CDR3aa: CATSRQEEVEKLFF; CDR3nt: TGTGCCACCAGCCGACAGGAGGAGGTTGAAAAACTGTTTTTT
d_gene: TRBD1; j_gene: TRBJ2-7; v_gene: TRBV15; abundance: .; CDR3aa: CATSRDRDRGPYEQYF; CDR3nt: TGTGCCACCAGCAGAGATAGGGACAGGGGTCCCTACGAGCAGTACTTC
d_gene: TRBD1; j_gene: TRBJ1-2; v_gene: TRBV6-1; abundance: once; CDR3aa: CASSPPGQYGYTF; CDR3nt: TGTGCCAGCAGTCCTCCGGGACAGTATGGCTACACCTTC
d_gene: TRBD1; j_gene: TRBJ1-1; v_gene: TRBV5-1; abundance: .; CDR3aa: CASSWTGLTEAFF; CDR3nt: TGCGCCAGCAGCTGGACAGGGCTTACTGAAGCTTTCTTT
d_gene: .; j_gene: TRBJ1-1; v_gene: TRBV29-1; abundance: .; CDR3aa: CSGGENTEAFF; CDR3nt: TGCAGCGGGGGGGAGAACACTGAAGCTTTCTTT
d_gene: .; j_gene: TRBJ2-5; v_gene: TRBV6-1; abundance: .; CDR3aa: CASILQGSWETQYF; CDR3nt: TGTGCCAGCATTCTACAGGGTTCGTGGGAGACCCAGTACTTC
d_gene: .; j_gene: TRBJ2-7; v_gene: TRBV13; abundance: .; CDR3aa: CASSYSASYEQYF; CDR3nt: TGTGCCAGCAGCTATAGCGCCTCCTACGAGCAGTACTTC
d_gene: .; j_gene: TRBJ2-3; v_gene: TRBV4-3; abundance: few; CDR3aa: CASSGRVSDTQYF; CDR3nt: TGCGCCAGCAGCGGCAGGGTCTCAGATACGCAGTATTTT
d_gene: .; j_gene: TRBJ1-1; v_gene: TRBV5-5; abundance: .; CDR3aa: CASRTDRYTEAFF; CDR3nt: TGTGCCAGCAGGACCGACAGATACACTGAAGCTTTCTTT
d_gene: .; j_gene: TRBJ1-3; v_gene: TRBV4-1; abundance: few; CDR3aa: CASSQPARGSGNTIYF; CDR3nt: TGCGCCAGCAGCCAGCCTGCCCGGGGGTCTGGAAACACCATATATTTT
d_gene: .; j_gene: TRBJ1-4; v_gene: TRBV28; abundance: .; CDR3aa: CASTGGDEKLFF; CDR3nt: TGTGCCAGCACCGGGGGTGATGAAAAACTGTTTTTT
d_gene: TRBD1; j_gene: TRBJ1-2; v_gene: TRBV29-1; abundance: .; CDR3aa: CSVEDPGQGWANYGYTF; CDR3nt: TGCAGCGTTGAAGATCCTGGACAGGGATGGGCTAACTATGGCTACACCTTC
d_gene: TRBD1; j_gene: TRBJ2-5; v_gene: TRBV7-6; abundance: .; CDR3aa: CASSLVRTGGQETQYF; CDR3nt: TGTGCCAGCAGCTTAGTTAGGACAGGGGGACAAGAGACCCAGTACTTC
d_gene: .; j_gene: TRBJ1-4; v_gene: TRBV4-1; abundance: .; CDR3aa: CASSQAVASSEKLFF; CDR3nt: TGCGCCAGCAGCCAAGCTGTGGCATCTTCTGAAAAACTGTTTTTT
d_gene: TRBD2; j_gene: TRBJ2-1; v_gene: TRBV5-4; abundance: .; CDR3aa: CASSLVGGGGINEQFF; CDR3nt: TGTGCCAGCAGCTTGGTTGGCGGGGGGGGCATAAATGAGCAGTTCTTC
d_gene: TRBD1; j_gene: TRBJ1-1; v_gene: TRBV29-1; abundance: .; CDR3aa: CSVDRQGAFTEAFF; CDR3nt: TGCAGCGTAGATAGACAGGGGGCGTTCACTGAAGCTTTCTTT
d_gene: .; j_gene: TRBJ2-7; v_gene: TRBV15; abundance: .; CDR3aa: CATRGVTTDDRQYF; CDR3nt: TGTGCCACCAGGGGTGTTACTACCGACGATCGGCAGTACTTC